This entry describes one T cell receptor beta chain. The record originates from a study of blood T cells in healthy people across ages. The second PCR ran about 6 to 11 cycles with a sample-barcoded 5' primer and J-beta primers. TCRdb called the 5' RACE reads again in MiXCR, with one record for every CDR3 protein. The table records 850,000 to 1,300,000 distinct CDR3 sequences, 35% to 55% of them present only once. V was clipped by 4 bases and J by 6 bases, with 15 bases between them. This CDR3 comprises 14 residues. Germline CDR1 SGHRS, CDR2 YFSETQ. The gene calls are TRBV5-1 and TRBJ2-3; the D gene is possibly TRBD2 (6 bases). This receptor was taken from an older woman in good health. Sequenced: blood. The CDR3 reads CASSPVGGKDTQYF. Written as DNA, the CDR3 is TGCGCCAGCAGCCCGGTCGGAGGGAAGGATACGCAGTATTTT.